The 30 T cell receptor beta chains listed next were all sequenced from one sample in a study of radiation and T cells in renal cell carcinoma. Time point reported: baseline pretreatment blood. This sample's treatment: 15 Gy SBRT to primary tumor, nephrectomy 4 weeks later. TCRdb's copy holds only in-frame clones and misses some; the assay was immunoSEQ multiplex PCR. The table has approximately 51,000 clones, around 83% seen once. The source was blood, collected from a patient whose treatment included radiotherapy and nephrectomy. Source of these receptors: an older woman with renal cell carcinoma.

This clone was observed a few times. The chain uses TRBV29-1 and TRBJ1-1; TRBD1 agrees at 9 bases. CDR3 length: 12 residues. From germline, CDR1 is SQVTM and CDR2 ANQGSEA. The V gene end was trimmed by 5 bases and the J gene end by 11 bases; junction bases not matched to a gene: 9. CDR3 in amino acids: CSVHPPDRGAFF. The CDR3 DNA is TGCAGCGTTCACCCCCCGGACAGGGGCGCTTTCTTT.

The rearrangement joins TRBV21-1 to TRBJ1-2; the DNA was not compared with TRBD1, the D call given in the table. TRBV21-1 is noted as a pseudogene. The length of the CDR3 is 17 residues. The CDR3 bases are TGTGCCAGCAGCCCAGAGGGACAGCGAGATGTCGACTATGGCTACACCTTC. It translates to CASSPEGQRDVDYGYTF.

This clone is medium-sized. The chain employs TRBV7-6 and TRBJ2-7; TRBD1 might be the D (5 bases). Trimming left V 1 base short and J 6 bases short, with 13 bases between. CDR1 and CDR2 from the germline V gene are SGHVS and FNYEAQ. The CDR3 length is 14 residues. The CDR3 DNA reads as TGTGCCAGCAGCTTAGGTTCCACAGGATCCGAGCAGTACTTC. Its protein product is CASSLGSTGSEQYF. Combining the CDR3 with reference TRBV7-6 and TRBJ2-7 gives the whole variable domain GAGVSQSPRYKVTKRGQDVALRCDPISGHVSLYWYRQALGQGPEFLTYFNYEAQQDKSGLPNDRFSAERPEGSISTLTIQRTEQRDSAMYRCASSLGSTGSEQYFGPGTRLTVT.

This chain uses TRBV5-1 with TRBJ2-3, with TRBD2 identical over 8 bases. In germline, CDR1 is SGHRS, CDR2 YFSETQ. The ends lost 4 bases at V and 5 bases at J; junction bases unmatched: 9. The CDR3 extends over 15 amino acids. CDR3 sequence: CASSDTAGGIDTQYF. CDR3 bases: TGCGCCAGCAGCGATACGGCGGGGGGCATAGATACGCAGTATTTT.

This clone has just one count. The rearrangement uses TRBV19 and TRBJ1-1; the D is unclear. This CDR3 region has 13 residues. Germline V gives CDR1 LNHDA, CDR2 SQIVND (reference sequence). V was cut by 6 bases and J by 4 bases, with 12 bases left in between. CDR3 sequence: CASRPDRATEAFF. In nucleotides, the CDR3 is TGTGCCAGTAGGCCGGATCGGGCCACTGAAGCTTTCTTT.

The J gene is TRBJ2-7, the V gene TRBV19, with D possibly matching TRBD2 (6 bases). The V and J ends lost 5 bases and 3 bases respectively, with 17 bases between them. CDR3 length equals 15 residues. Per germline, CDR1 LNHDA and CDR2 SQIVND (reference sequence). The CDR3 reads CASSVYSGTNYEQYF. DNA for the CDR3: TGTGCCAGTAGTGTATATAGCGGTACTAACTACGAGCAGTACTTC. Variable domain in full (rest from reference TRBV19 and TRBJ2-7): DGGITQSPKYLFRKEGQNVTLSCEQNLNHDAMYWYRQDPGQGLRLIYYSQIVNDFQKGDIAEGYSVSREKKESFPLTVTSAQKNPTAFYLCASSVYSGTNYEQYFGPGTRLTVT.

Worth noting for this clone: Germline and junction disagree at one end, which may indicate a read error. The chain employs TRBV4-1 and TRBJ2-3; 12 bases match TRBD2. Germline V gene lookup returns CDR1 MGHRA and CDR2 YSYEKL. The CDR3 runs to 13 residues. CDR3 amino acids: CASSQTGLAGPLW. CDR3 DNA sequence: TGCGCCAGCAGCCAAACTGGACTAGCGGGGCCCCTTTGG.

A word on this clone: The identical CDR3 is also encoded by other nucleotide sequences in the sample. The V gene is TRBV6-5, the J gene TRBJ2-7; either TRBD1 or TRBD2 may fit D (7 bases each). Looked up from germline, CDR1 is MNHEY and CDR2 is SVGAGI. V was shortened by 5 bases and J by 1 base, with 12 bases between the two germline ends. The CDR3 covers 14 residues. CDR3 amino acids: CASSRQGGSYEQYF. As DNA, the CDR3 is TGTGCCAGCAGTAGACAGGGAGGGTCCTACGAGCAGTACTTC.

V usage is TRBV27 and J usage is TRBJ1-1; D perhaps matches TRBD1 (6 bases). The CDR3 extends over 13 amino acids. V was cut by 8 bases and J by 5 bases, with 15 bases left in between. Germline V gene data show CDR1 as MNHEY and CDR2 as SMNVEV (reference sequence). This chain's CDR3 is CASGPRGGTEAFF. The DNA of the CDR3 is TGTGCCAGCGGACCCAGGGGTGGTACTGAAGCTTTCTTT.

The chain employs TRBV6-5 and TRBJ1-5; D is unresolved. The ends were cut back, 5 bases at V and 2 bases at J, with 13 bases in the middle. The CDR3 covers 15 residues. Per germline, CDR1 MNHEY and CDR2 SVGAGI. For the CDR3, the DNA is TGTGCCAGCAGTGCCAAAATTCGTGGCAATCAGCCCCAGCATTTT. It codes for CASSAKIRGNQPQHF.

This clone appeared a few times. The CDR3 DNA is TGTGCCAGCACCCCGGGGACCACATACGAGCAGTACTTC. Its translation is CASTPGTTYEQYF. The chain uses TRBV7-2 and TRBJ2-7; TRBD1 or TRBD2 may be the D gene (5 bases each). The CDR3 spans 13 residues. CDR1 is SGHTA, CDR2 FQGNSA, per germline. Trimming left V 7 bases short and J 4 bases short, with 14 bases between.

The rearrangement joins TRBV5-1 to TRBJ2-7, with D possibly being TRBD1 or TRBD2 (6 bases each). V gave up 6 bases and J gave up 2 bases, with 15 bases separating them. The V gene's germline CDR1 is SGHRS and CDR2 YFSETQ. This CDR3 has 14 amino acids. In DNA, the CDR3 is TGCGCCAGCAACGGAGGGGCAGGGGCCTACGAGCAGTACTTC. Residues: CASNGGAGAYEQYF. The full variable domain, completed using reference TRBV5-1 and TRBJ2-7, is KAGVTQTPRYLIKTRGQQVTLSCSPISGHRSVSWYQQTPGQGLQFLFEYFSETQRNKGNFPGRFSGRQFSNSRSEMNVSTLELGDSALYLCASNGGAGAYEQYFGPGTRLTVT.

CDR3 protein: CASSLRRTTNYGYTF. In DNA form, the CDR3 reads TGTGCCAGCAGTTTACGACGGACGACTAACTATGGCTACACCTTC. The chain joins TRBV6-5 to TRBJ1-2; D unclear. Germline loops: CDR1 MNHEY, CDR2 SVGAGI. Trimming took off 4 bases at V and 0 bases at J, with 12 bases between the two ends. The CDR3 totals 15 residues.

The V and J genes are TRBV10-3 and TRBJ2-1; 8 bases align to TRBD2. This CDR3 comprises 14 residues. V dropped 4 bases and J dropped 4; count of bases not matched to a gene: 3. CDR1 and CDR2 from the germline V gene are ENHRY and SYGVKD. CDR3 DNA sequence: TGTGCCATCAGTGTTGCGGGGGGTTACAATGAGCAGTTCTTC. Its translation: CAISVAGGYNEQFF.

The V and J genes are TRBV10-3 and TRBJ2-3; TRBD2 agrees at 7 bases. CDR3 length: 14 amino acids. Germline lookup yields CDR1 ENHRY and CDR2 SYGVKD. V shed 5 bases, J shed 0 bases, and the junction held 2 bases outside the gene matches. Here the CDR3 reads CAISPGLSTDTQYF. The CDR3 DNA follows: TGTGCCATCAGTCCGGGACTAAGCACAGATACGCAGTATTTT.

In this sample, this clone turned up a few times. The chain joins TRBV5-4 to TRBJ2-5; the match to TRBD2 covers 9 bases. This CDR3 spans 18 amino acids. J gave up 3 bases and V 0 bases, and 12 bases lay outside the gene matches. The germline V gene encodes CDR1 SGHNT and CDR2 YYREEE (reference sequence). The CDR3 DNA reads as TGTGCCAGCAGCTTGGCGAGGTGGGGCGGGAGGGCCGAAGAGACCCAGTACTTC. Its translation: CASSLARWGGRAEETQYF.

The chain has TRBV6-5 and TRBJ2-2; D gene unclear. CDR1 and CDR2 from the germline V gene are MNHEY and SVGAGI. V lost 2 bases, J lost 0 bases, and 4 bases lay in between. The CDR3 is 14 amino acids. The CDR3 nucleotides are TGTGCCAGCAGTTACAGGGCGAACACCGGGGAGCTGTTTTTT. It specifies CASSYRANTGELFF.

The rearrangement joins TRBV5-8 to TRBJ1-1; D possibly corresponds to TRBD1 (5 bases). Germline loops: CDR1 SGHTS, CDR2 YDEGEE. This CDR3 comprises 11 residues. The V end was cut by 10 bases, the J end by 5 bases, with 12 bases between. As DNA, the CDR3 is TGTGCCGCGGGGGGGAGGACTGAAGCTTTCTTT. Its protein is CAAGGRTEAFF.

This chain connects TRBV7-8 to TRBJ2-3; D gene unclear. Germline values: CDR1 SGHVS, CDR2 FQNEAQ. CDR3 size: 13 residues. Deletions cut 3 bases from V and 4 bases from J, with 8 bases between. The chain's CDR3 is CASSLGDADTQYF. Written as DNA, the CDR3 is TGTGCCAGCAGCTTGGGTGACGCAGATACGCAGTATTTT.

V usage is TRBV4-1 and J usage is TRBJ1-1; D gene unclear. Germline values: CDR1 MGHRA, CDR2 YSYEKL. The CDR3 spans 15 residues. V lost 1 base and J lost 5, with 14 bases in between. CDR3 sequence (DNA): TGCGCCAGCAGCCAAGGGGTGAGGGAAGTGACTGAAGCTTTCTTT. Encoded protein: CASSQGVREVTEAFF.

The table lists this clone with a count of one. This rearrangement joins TRBV6-5 to TRBJ1-2; 9 bases line up with TRBD1. This CDR3 contains 14 residues. Germline CDR1 reads MNHEY; CDR2 reads SVGAGI. The junction had 5 bases not matched to a gene; V was cut back by 5 bases and J by 4 bases. CDR3 sequence (DNA): TGTGCCAGCAGTACACCGACAGGGGGCTATGGCTACACCTTC. Its protein product is CASSTPTGGYGYTF.

The genes are TRBV6-6 and TRBJ1-1; D gene ambiguous. Germline lookup yields CDR1 MNHNY and CDR2 SVGAGI (reference sequence). The CDR3 is made up of 13 amino acids. Trimming left V 7 bases short and J 1 base short, with 10 bases between. CDR3 region: CASTPAPNTEAFF. DNA of the CDR3: TGTGCCAGCACTCCGGCCCCGAACACTGAAGCTTTCTTT.

This clone was observed once. The chain couples TRBV7-6 to TRBJ2-3; 9 nucleotides agree with TRBD2. This CDR3 contains 15 residues. Germline CDR1 is SGHVS and CDR2 is FNYEAQ. J gave up 0 bases and V 5 bases, and 3 bases lay outside the gene matches. The CDR3 loop is CASSPTSGSTDTQYF. The DNA of the CDR3 is TGTGCCAGCAGCCCAACTAGCGGGAGCACAGATACGCAGTATTTT.

This chain connects TRBV19 to TRBJ2-3, with D perhaps TRBD1 (5 bases). The CDR3 is made up of 13 amino acids. V lost 2 bases and J lost 6, with 9 bases in between. Germline V lookup: CDR1 LNHDA, CDR2 SQIVND (reference sequence). The chain's CDR3 is CASSIQGSDTQYF. The DNA of the CDR3 is TGTGCCAGTAGTATACAGGGCTCGGATACGCAGTATTTT.

The chain employs TRBV14 and TRBJ2-1; a possible D gene is TRBD1 (5 bases). The V end lost 4 bases, the J end lost 10 bases, and 8 bases lay between the germline ends. Germline V gives CDR1 SGHDN, CDR2 FVKESK. The CDR3 has 11 amino acids. The CDR3 protein is CASSPGFEQFF. CDR3 in DNA: TGTGCCAGCAGCCCAGGGTTCGAGCAGTTCTTC.

Note on this clone: Other nucleotide sequences from this sample produce the same CDR3. The gene calls are TRBV29-1 and TRBJ1-2; the match to TRBD1 covers 8 bases. The V and J ends lost 7 bases and 3 bases, in that order; junction bases with no gene match: 4. In germline, CDR1 is SQVTM, CDR2 ANQGSEA. The CDR3 length is 12 residues. The CDR3 region has the DNA TGCAGCGGTGGACAGGGTGACTATGGCTACACCTTC. Its translation: CSGGQGDYGYTF. Variable domain in full (rest from reference TRBV29-1 and TRBJ1-2): SAVISQKPSRDICQRGTSLTIQCQVDSQVTMMFWYRQQPGQSLTLIATANQGSEATYESGFVIDKFPISRPNLTFSTLTVSNMSPEDSSIYLCSGGQGDYGYTFGSGTRLTVV.

V gene TRBV5-1 combines with J gene TRBJ2-5, with TRBD1 matching 8 bases. The CDR3 length is 15 residues. The J segment lost 4 bases and the V segment lost 0 bases, leaving 5 bases of the junction unmatched. Germline CDR1 reads SGHRS; CDR2 reads YFSETQ. The CDR3 spells CASSLEWTGLETQYF. CDR3 in DNA: TGCGCCAGCAGCTTGGAATGGACAGGGCTAGAGACCCAGTACTTC.

The chain uses TRBV5-1 and TRBJ2-5; TRBD1 matches 9 bases. CDR1 and CDR2 (germline): SGHRS, YFSETQ. Germline trimming cut 4 bases from V and 3 bases from J; bases unmatched to any gene: 4. CDR3 size: 14 residues. CDR3 sequence reads: CASSPGTGKETQYF. The DNA of the CDR3 is TGCGCCAGCAGCCCGGGGACAGGGAAAGAGACCCAGTACTTC.

Comments on this clone: The sample holds other DNA sequences that translate to the same CDR3. The CDR3 here is CASSLEGSSGANVLTF. CDR3 nucleotides: TGTGCCAGCAGCTTGGAGGGCAGCTCTGGGGCCAACGTCCTGACTTTC. V and J are TRBV5-5 and TRBJ2-6; D not resolved. Trimming shortened V by 0 bases and J by 0 bases, and 7 bases separated the two germline ends. CDR3 length equals 16 residues. Looked up from germline, CDR1 is SGHKS and CDR2 is YYEKEE (reference sequence). Full variable domain (rest looked up from reference TRBV5-5 and TRBJ2-6): DAGVTQSPTHLIKTRGQQVTLRCSPISGHKSVSWYQQVLGQGPQFIFQYYEKEERGRGNFPDRFSARQFPNYSSELNVNALLLGDSALYLCASSLEGSSGANVLTFGAGSRLTVL.

The V call is TRBV6-5, the J call TRBJ2-5, with D tentatively TRBD2 (6 bases). The J call could be wrong; TRBJ2-7 is a better fit for the DNA end. This CDR3 has 15 residues. Germline loops: CDR1 MNHEY, CDR2 SVGAGI. The CDR3 loop reads CASSFGPGALYEQYF. The CDR3 nucleotides read TGTGCCAGCAGTTTCGGACCGGGAGCACTTTACGAGCAGTACTTC.